This T cell receptor (beta chain) was found in a study of blood T cell repertoires in COVID-19. In the original processing: Researchers report that nucleated cell counts were estimated from reference gene primer amplification. Some clones are missing from TCRdb's copy, which holds only in-frame ones; the method was immunoSEQ multiplex PCR. Clone size and the V and J calls come from that table; the DNA yielded D and trimming. This sample has about 99,000 clones, with less than 85% found just once. Germline lookup yields CDR1 LNHDA and CDR2 SQIVND (reference sequence). The CDR3 consists of 17 residues. Trimming cost V 4 bases and J 8 bases; bases outside gene matches: 17.

The source material was peripheral blood. The receptor comes from a woman older than 75 with active or convalescent COVID-19. The chain couples TRBV19 to TRBJ2-1; 7 nucleotides agree with TRBD1. The CDR3 here is CASSRKKGQISFDEQFF. CDR3 nucleotides: TGTGCCAGTAGTAGAAAGAAGGGACAGATTTCTTTCGATGAGCAGTTCTTC. Supplemented by reference TRBV19 and TRBJ2-1, the full variable domain reads DGGITQSPKYLFRKEGQNVTLSCEQNLNHDAMYWYRQDPGQGLRLIYYSQIVNDFQKGDIAEGYSVSREKKESFPLTVTSAQKNPTAFYLCASSRKKGQISFDEQFFGPGTRLTVL.